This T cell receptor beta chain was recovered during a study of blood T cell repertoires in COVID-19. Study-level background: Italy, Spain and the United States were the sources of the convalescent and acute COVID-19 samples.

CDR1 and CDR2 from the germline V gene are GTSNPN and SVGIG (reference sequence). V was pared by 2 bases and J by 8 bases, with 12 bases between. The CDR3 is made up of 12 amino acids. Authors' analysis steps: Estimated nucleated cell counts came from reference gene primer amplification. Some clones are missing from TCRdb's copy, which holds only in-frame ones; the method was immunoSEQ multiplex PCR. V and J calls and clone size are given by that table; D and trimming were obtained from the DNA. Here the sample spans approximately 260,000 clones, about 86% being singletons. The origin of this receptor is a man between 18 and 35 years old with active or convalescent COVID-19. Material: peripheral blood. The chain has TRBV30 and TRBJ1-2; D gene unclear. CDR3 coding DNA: TGTGCCTGGAGTCTAATTGAAAACGGCTACACCTTC. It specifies CAWSLIENGYTF.